Listed here are 18 T cell receptor beta chains from one sample, sequenced in a study of T cells in Graves' hyperthyroidism and ophthalmopathy. RNA transcripts gave rise to amplified TCR beta CDR3 regions. During a first-round RT-PCR of the TCR CDR3, the HTBI primer set was used. TCRdb re-called the multiplex PCR reads with MiXCR, one entry per CDR3 protein. The repertoire holds a few hundred thousand distinct CDR3 sequences, with around 46% as singletons. Sequenced material: peripheral blood or thyroid tissue (not recorded which). The receptors stem from a young woman with Graves' hyperthyroidism.

The chain uses TRBV9 and TRBJ1-5, with D perhaps matching TRBD1 (6 bases). V gave up 5 bases and J gave up 5 bases, with 11 bases separating them. The V gene's germline CDR1 is SGDLS and CDR2 YYNGEE. There are 13 residues in the CDR3. The CDR3 coding sequence is TGTGCCAGCAGTGCCAGGGGCGATCAGCCCCAGCATTTT. Translating gives CASSARGDQPQHF.

The J gene is TRBJ1-4, the V gene TRBV2; D gene uncertain. V lost 6 bases to trimming and J lost 6 bases, with 14 bases between them. In germline, CDR1 is SNHLY, CDR2 FYNNEI. This CDR3 has 14 residues. The DNA of the CDR3 is TGTGCCAGCAGCGTAGGACTAGCGGATGAAAAACTGTTTTTT. This gives the protein CASSVGLADEKLFF.

Ten or more counts support this clonotype. The rearrangement links TRBV12-3 or TRBV12-4 to TRBJ1-2, with D tentatively TRBD1 (5 bases). The CDR3 consists of 15 residues. V shed 3 bases and J shed 3 bases, with 14 bases lying between them. CDR3 loop: CASSFLGQGDYGYTF. The DNA of the CDR3 is TGTGCCAGCAGTTTTCTGGGGCAGGGAGACTATGGCTACACCTTC.

This clonotype was seen at least ten times. This rearrangement joins TRBV20-1 to TRBJ1-2; D remains ambiguous. CDR3 length equals 11 residues. From germline, CDR1 is DFQATT and CDR2 SNEGSKA (reference sequence). V was trimmed by 1 base and J by 8 bases, leaving 8 bases between them. CDR3 amino acids: CSARGGFGYTF. CDR3 DNA: TGCAGTGCTAGAGGGGGATTCGGCTACACCTTC.

This clonotype was detected ten times or more. This rearrangement joins TRBV6-5 to TRBJ1-1, with D uncertain. V lost 4 bases and J 0 bases, leaving 18 bases between the germline ends. The V gene's germline CDR1 is MNHEY and CDR2 SVGAGI. The CDR3 extends over 17 amino acids. CDR3 bases: TGTGCCAGCAGTTCCACTACCCGCGGCACTTTGAACACTGAAGCTTTCTTT. Translated: CASSSTTRGTLNTEAFF.

V usage is TRBV29-1 and J usage is TRBJ2-2; the match to TRBD1 covers 7 bases. The CDR3 is 15 residues long. V lost 3 bases and J lost 1; bases outside the gene matches: 5. Per germline, CDR1 SQVTM and CDR2 ANQGSEA. The CDR3: CSVEGDSLNTGELFF. Written as DNA, the CDR3 is TGCAGCGTTGAGGGGGACAGTTTGAACACCGGGGAGCTGTTTTTT.

With respect to this clonotype: Germline and junction disagree at one end, which may indicate a read error. The chain uses TRBV7-8 and TRBJ2-5; D remains unclear. From germline, CDR1 is SGHVS and CDR2 FQNEAQ. The CDR3 runs 8 residues. Here the CDR3 reads CASSLARF. Written as DNA, the CDR3 is TGTGCCAGCAGCTTAGCGCGGTTC.

The V gene is TRBV27, the J gene TRBJ2-5, with 9 positions matching TRBD1. V lost 5 bases and J lost 5; bases outside the gene matches: 12. This CDR3 contains 16 residues. Germline V CDR1 and CDR2: MNHEY, SMNVEV (reference sequence). DNA for the CDR3: TGTGCCAGCAGTAGAATGGGGGACAGGGCGGGGGAGACCCAGTACTTC. It yields the protein CASSRMGDRAGETQYF.

The chain couples TRBV19 to TRBJ2-2; no clear D gene. This CDR3 has 14 amino acids. Trimming shortened V by 5 bases and J by 3 bases, and 10 bases separated the two germline ends. From germline, CDR1 is LNHDA and CDR2 SQIVND (reference sequence). In DNA, the CDR3 is TGTGCCAGTAGTCCCCGGGTCCACACCGGGGAGCTGTTTTTT. Residues: CASSPRVHTGELFF.

This clonotype came up a few times. V and J are TRBV20-1 and TRBJ2-1, with D maybe TRBD2 (5 bases). CDR1 DFQATT and CDR2 SNEGSKA come from the germline V gene (reference sequence). This CDR3 contains 11 residues. The V gene lost 6 bases and the J gene lost 9 bases, with 12 bases spanning the gap. CDR3 coding DNA: TGCAGTGCCACGTCGAGCGGTGAGCAGTTCTTC. This translates into CSATSSGEQFF.

Turning to this clonotype: Since the CDR3 does not end with the conserved phenylalanine or tryptophan, this likely comes from a read error. The chain couples TRBV20-1 to TRBJ2-7, with 10 bases identical to TRBD2. The CDR3 has 14 amino acids. Germline CDR1 reads DFQATT; CDR2 reads SNEGSKA (reference sequence). The CDR3 nucleotides are TGCAGTGCTAGGGGTAGCGGGAGGAAGTACGGGCAGTACCTC. The encoded protein is CSARGSGRKYGQYL.

V is TRBV16 and J is TRBJ2-2, with TRBD2 matching 7 bases. Trimming removed 4 bases from V and 6 bases from J; junction bases left unmatched: 5. CDR3 length: 14 amino acids. CDR1 is KGHSY, CDR2 FQNENV, per germline. Here the CDR3 DNA reads TGTGCCAGCAGCCGCACCGCGGGGGCCGGGGAGCTGTTTTTT. It translates to CASSRTAGAGELFF.

The chain recombines TRBV29-1 with TRBJ1-5; 9 positions match TRBD1. Germline values: CDR1 SQVTM, CDR2 ANQGSEA. V lost 7 bases to trimming and J lost 4 bases; unmatched junction nucleotides: 5. The CDR3 has 13 residues. CDR3 protein: CSGGQGQNQPQHF. CDR3 nucleotides: TGCAGCGGGGGACAGGGCCAAAATCAGCCCCAGCATTTT. Variable domain in full (rest from reference TRBV29-1 and TRBJ1-5): SAVISQKPSRDICQRGTSLTIQCQVDSQVTMMFWYRQQPGQSLTLIATANQGSEATYESGFVIDKFPISRPNLTFSTLTVSNMSPEDSSIYLCSGGQGQNQPQHFGDGTRLSIL.

The chain uses TRBV11-1 and TRBJ1-2; D gene uncertain. CDR3 length: 13 residues. Germline CDR1 and CDR2: SGHAT and FQDESV (reference sequence). Trimming removed 5 bases from V and 8 bases from J, with 15 bases in between. The CDR3 DNA reads as TGTGCCAGCAGCCCACCGAGCGGGGAAGGCTACACCTTC. This gives the protein CASSPPSGEGYTF.

The rearrangement uses TRBV4-2 and TRBJ2-2; a weak D match, TRBD2 (7 bases). This CDR3 is 16 amino acids long. With 2 bases removed from V and 3 bases from J, the gap between germline ends came to 13 bases. Germline V gene data show CDR1 as LGHNA and CDR2 as YNFKEQ. DNA of the CDR3: TGTGCCAGCAGCCAAAGGGGGGGGCGAGACACCGGGGAGCTGTTTTTT. This translates into CASSQRGGRDTGELFF.

J is TRBJ2-7 and V is TRBV12-3 or TRBV12-4; 8 bases are shared with TRBD1. The CDR3 consists of 14 residues. J lost 3 bases, V lost 4 bases, and 5 bases had no gene match. CDR3 sequence: CASSWTGSNYEQYF. In DNA, the CDR3 is TGTGCCAGCAGTTGGACAGGGTCCAACTACGAGCAGTACTTC.

This clonotype was seen ten or more times. The chain is built from TRBV5-5 and TRBJ2-7; 7 bases are a match to TRBD2. In germline, CDR1 is SGHKS, CDR2 YYEKEE (reference sequence). Losses at the gene ends were 4 bases for V and 5 bases for J; bases not matched to a gene: 3. The CDR3 spans 12 residues. For the CDR3, the DNA is TGTGCCAGCAGCGCCCGGGGGGACGAGCAGTACTTC. Its protein is CASSARGDEQYF.

The gene calls are TRBV27 and TRBJ1-4; D not certain. This CDR3 has 14 amino acids. Looked up from germline, CDR1 is MNHEY and CDR2 is SMNVEV (reference sequence). The ends were cut back, 5 bases at V and 11 bases at J, with 18 bases in the middle. The CDR3 sequence: CASSIGPEGGKLFF. The CDR3 DNA reads TGTGCCAGCAGTATAGGACCGGAAGGTGGGAAACTGTTTTTT.